A single sample is the source of the 26 T cell receptor beta chains below, sequenced in a study of OX40 agonist ivuxolimab in advanced cancers. The data were produced by immunoSEQ multiplex PCR, yet TCRdb's version contains in-frame clones alone and is incomplete. Counted here are about 46,000 clones, about 91% occurring once; the ten biggest clones make up approximately 12%. The starting material was CD4+ or CD8+ T cells sorted from blood, obtained in a trial of the OX40 agonist ivuxolimab. The receptor source for this set is an adult with an advanced solid tumor such as melanoma, head and neck, liver or kidney cancer.

The gene calls are TRBV6-5 and TRBJ2-1, with TRBD1 matching over 7 bases. J lost 4 bases, V lost 5 bases, and 8 bases had no gene match. Looked up from germline, CDR1 is MNHEY and CDR2 is SVGAGI. The CDR3 extends over 15 amino acids. The CDR3 here is CASSPEGAVYNEQFF. CDR3 DNA: TGTGCCAGCAGTCCCGAGGGGGCCGTATACAATGAGCAGTTCTTC.

This clone was counted a single time. The CDR3 DNA is TGTGCCAGCAGCTTAGGAACTACAGGCGAGACCTATGGCTACACCTTC. The encoded protein is CASSLGTTGETYGYTF. V usage is TRBV7-8 and J usage is TRBJ1-2, with D tentatively TRBD1 (5 bases). This CDR3 comprises 16 residues. Trimming left V 1 base short and J 4 bases short, with 16 bases between. The germline CDR1 and CDR2 sequences are SGHVS and FQNEAQ. Looking up the rest from reference TRBV7-8 and TRBJ1-2 gives the full variable domain: GAGVSQSPRYKVAKRGQDVALRCDPISGHVSLFWYQQALGQGPEFLTYFQNEAQLDKSGLPSDRFFAERPEGSVSTLKIQRTQQEDSAVYLCASSLGTTGETYGYTFGSGTRLTVV.

This chain links TRBV7-2 with TRBJ1-1; D is unclear. Germline lookup yields CDR1 SGHTA and CDR2 FQGNSA. CDR3 length equals 12 residues. V lost 4 bases and J lost 6, with 9 bases in between. CDR3 protein: CASSWVGSEAFF. The CDR3 bases are TGTGCCAGCAGCTGGGTTGGTTCTGAAGCTTTCTTT.

This chain uses TRBV4-3 with TRBJ2-7; D might be TRBD1 (5 bases). Germline V gene data show CDR1 as LGHNA and CDR2 as YSLEER. V was trimmed by 2 bases and J by 0 bases, leaving 14 bases between them. The CDR3 consists of 16 residues. This CDR3 is CASSQSQGGYSYEQYF. As DNA, the CDR3 is TGCGCCAGCAGCCAATCCCAGGGCGGTTACTCCTACGAGCAGTACTTC.

V is TRBV5-1 and J is TRBJ2-3, with 7 bases aligning to TRBD1. The junction had 14 bases not matched to a gene; V was cut back by 3 bases and J by 1 base. The CDR3 sequence is 18 residues long. CDR1 is SGHRS, CDR2 YFSETQ, per germline. The CDR3 reads CASSSLVTGEWGTDTQYF. The CDR3 DNA reads TGCGCCAGCAGCTCCTTGGTTACAGGGGAGTGGGGCACAGATACGCAGTATTTT.

V gene TRBV29-1 combines with J gene TRBJ2-1; D remains unclear. Trimming shortened V by 7 bases and J by 0 bases, and 10 bases separated the two germline ends. The CDR3 has 13 amino acids. Looked up from germline, CDR1 is SQVTM and CDR2 is ANQGSEA. CDR3 nucleotide sequence: TGCAGCGGCGCACGTAGCTCCTACAATGAGCAGTTCTTC. Encoded protein: CSGARSSYNEQFF.

The chain recombines TRBV21-1 with TRBJ2-3; TRBD2, the table's D call, lacks a check against the DNA. TRBV21-1 constitutes a pseudogene. This CDR3 region has 18 residues. The CDR3 region is CASSKDELAGAGTDTQYF. As DNA, the CDR3 is TGTGCCAGCAGCAAAGATGAACTAGCGGGAGCAGGGACAGATACGCAGTATTTT.

This clone was observed once. The chain combines TRBV7-4 with TRBJ1-6; D might be TRBD1 (6 bases). The CDR3 extends over 14 amino acids. V lost 5 bases and J lost 13, with 18 bases in between. CDR1 is SGHVT, CDR2 SQSDAQ, per germline. As DNA, the CDR3 is TGTGCCAGCAGCAACGGGACACCCAAACTTCCCCTCCACTTT. As protein: CASSNGTPKLPLHF.

V is TRBV7-2 and J is TRBJ1-2, with a weak D call TRBD1 (6 bases). Germline V gene data show CDR1 as SGHTA and CDR2 as FQGNSA. The CDR3 spans 15 residues. V lost 7 bases to trimming and J lost 4 bases, with 19 bases between them. CDR3 bases: TGTGCCAGCACCGAGATAACAGGGTCGAGCTATGGCTACACCTTC. It yields the protein CASTEITGSSYGYTF. Together with reference TRBV7-2 and TRBJ1-2, the CDR3 gives the full variable domain: GAGVSQSPSNKVTEKGKDVELRCDPISGHTALYWYRQSLGQGLEFLIYFQGNSAPDKSGLPSDRFSAERTGGSVSTLTIQRTQQEDSAVYLCASTEITGSSYGYTFGSGTRLTVV.

The V and J genes are TRBV2 and TRBJ1-1; 7 bases line up with TRBD1. Germline CDR1 reads SNHLY; CDR2 reads FYNNEI. This CDR3 contains 16 residues. After removal of 6 bases from V and 2 bases from J, the junction contained 12 bases not matched to a gene. The CDR3, as DNA: TGTGCCAGCAGAGTGTCGGGGACAGACGTTAACACTGAAGCTTTCTTT. Its translation is CASRVSGTDVNTEAFF.

To note about this clone: The junction departs from the called germline gene at one end, perhaps through a read error. The chain recombines TRBV7-1 with TRBJ2-7; D possibly uses TRBD1 or TRBD2 (5 bases each). TRBV7-1 is labeled an ORF, and its function is uncertain. The CDR3 totals 12 residues. This CDR3 reads CASSVPGTEVNF. CDR3 nucleotides: TGTGCCAGCAGCGTCCCCGGGACCGAGGTGAACTTC.

The J gene is TRBJ2-5, the V gene TRBV9, with 7 positions matching TRBD1. Germline CDR1 is SGDLS and CDR2 is YYNGEE. V was pared by 3 bases and J by 1 base, with 12 bases of the junction left unmatched. The CDR3 runs to 17 residues. In DNA, the CDR3 is TGTGCCAGCAGCGGACGGGACAGTGAGGGGATCCAAGAGACCCAGTACTTC. Translation: CASSGRDSEGIQETQYF.

The chain uses TRBV11-2 and TRBJ1-1, with 7 nucleotides matching TRBD1. The germline CDR1 and CDR2 sequences are SGHAT and FQNNGV. There are 16 residues in the CDR3. The J segment lost 1 base and the V segment lost 4 bases, leaving 9 bases of the junction unmatched. In DNA, the CDR3 is TGTGCCAGCAGCTCAGTAGGGGACAGACAGAACACTGAAGCTTTCTTT. Amino acid sequence: CASSSVGDRQNTEAFF.

The rearrangement uses TRBV6-6 and TRBJ1-2; possible D gene TRBD1, 6 bases. The CDR3 has 16 amino acids. Trimming shortened V by 4 bases and J by 3 bases, and 18 bases separated the two germline ends. Germline CDR1 reads MNHNY; CDR2 reads SVGAGI (reference sequence). The CDR3 reads CASSSPDRGIDYGYTF. The CDR3 DNA follows: TGTGCCAGCAGTTCCCCGGACAGAGGGATTGACTATGGCTACACCTTC.

In this sample, this clone turned up a few times. The rearrangement joins TRBV7-6 to TRBJ2-3, with no clear D. CDR1 and CDR2 (germline): SGHVS, FNYEAQ. Trimming stripped 5 bases from V and 2 bases from J, with 14 bases between. The CDR3 loop spans 15 amino acids. CDR3 loop: CASSPNPALTDTQYF. The DNA of the CDR3 is TGTGCCAGCAGCCCTAACCCGGCACTCACAGATACGCAGTATTTT.

The chain couples TRBV2 to TRBJ2-7; D possibly matches TRBD1 or TRBD2 (5 bases each). Germline assignment: CDR1 SNHLY and CDR2 FYNNEI. The CDR3 length is 13 residues. V lost 5 bases and J 0 bases, leaving 8 bases between the germline ends. CDR3 amino acids: CASSPGSSYEQYF. CDR3 DNA: TGTGCCAGCAGTCCAGGGAGCTCCTACGAGCAGTACTTC.

As DNA, the CDR3 is TGTGCCAGCATCCCGACGCTATTCGGGAGTGAAAATGAGCAGTTCTTC. Its translation: CASIPTLFGSENEQFF. The V and J genes are TRBV28 and TRBJ2-1; possibly TRBD2 for D (6 bases). Trimming cost V 7 bases and J 7 bases, with 23 bases left between them. Per the germline V gene, CDR1 is MDHEN and CDR2 is SYDVKM. This CDR3 spans 16 amino acids.

This clone is a singleton in its sample. The chain is built from TRBV6-6 and TRBJ1-2, with 7 bases aligning to TRBD1. Trimming took 6 bases from V and 2 from J; bases not matched to a gene: 6. Germline CDR1 MNHNY, CDR2 SVGAGI (reference sequence). CDR3 length: 14 amino acids. The CDR3 DNA follows: TGTGCCAGCAGACCGGACAGGACAAACTATGGCTACACCTTC. It is translated as CASRPDRTNYGYTF.

This rearrangement joins TRBV6-6 to TRBJ2-5; possible D gene TRBD2, 5 bases. Looked up from germline, CDR1 is MNHNY and CDR2 is SVGAGI (reference sequence). The V gene lost 5 bases and the J gene lost 9 bases, with 13 bases spanning the gap. There are 12 residues in the CDR3. CDR3 DNA: TGTGCCAGCAGTAGACTGATGGAGGCCCAGTACTTC. Encoded protein: CASSRLMEAQYF.

V is TRBV11-2 and J is TRBJ2-6; maybe TRBD2 (6 bases). Trimming shortened V by 0 bases and J by 2 bases, and 11 bases separated the two germline ends. The germline CDR1 and CDR2 sequences are SGHAT and FQNNGV. This CDR3 has 17 amino acids. The CDR3 DNA sequence: TGTGCCAGCAGCTTAGAATGGTGGGAGGCTGGGGCCAACGTCCTGACTTTC. Translated: CASSLEWWEAGANVLTF.

This clone was seen just once. The chain uses TRBV5-1 and TRBJ1-1, with D hard to call. Germline CDR1 and CDR2: SGHRS and YFSETQ. There are 16 residues in the CDR3. The V end was cut by 0 bases, the J end by 1 base, with 13 bases between. CDR3 residues: CASSLERISRNTEAFF. In DNA, the CDR3 is TGCGCCAGCAGCTTGGAAAGGATCAGCCGGAACACTGAAGCTTTCTTT. Complete variable domain (other parts from reference TRBV5-1 and TRBJ1-1): KAGVTQTPRYLIKTRGQQVTLSCSPISGHRSVSWYQQTPGQGLQFLFEYFSETQRNKGNFPGRFSGRQFSNSRSEMNVSTLELGDSALYLCASSLERISRNTEAFFGQGTRLTVV.

J is TRBJ1-5 and V is TRBV6-6; 10 nucleotides match TRBD1. CDR1 is MNHNY and CDR2 is SVGAGI in the germline V gene (reference sequence). With V trimmed by 5 bases and J by 3 bases, 4 bases remained unmatched. The length of the CDR3 is 15 residues. CDR3 protein: CASSRDRGDNQPQHF. The CDR3 region has the DNA TGTGCCAGCAGTCGGGACAGGGGAGACAATCAGCCCCAGCATTTT.

The chain couples TRBV2 to TRBJ2-1, with 13 bases lining up with TRBD2. Germline CDR1 reads SNHLY; CDR2 reads FYNNEI. Trimming at V came to 7 bases and at J to 9 bases, leaving 6 bases not matched to a gene. The CDR3 is made up of 14 amino acids. CDR3 residues: CASTGTSGAGEQFF. DNA for the CDR3: TGTGCCAGCACCGGGACTAGCGGGGCGGGTGAGCAGTTCTTC.

The chain uses TRBV4-3 and TRBJ2-1, with D unresolved. In germline, CDR1 is LGHNA, CDR2 YSLEER. Between the trimmed V and J ends, which lost 0 bases and 0 bases, there was a span of 9 bases. This CDR3 is 16 amino acids long. CDR3 residues: CASSQESGSSYNEQFF. DNA of the CDR3: TGCGCCAGCAGCCAAGAATCCGGAAGCTCCTACAATGAGCAGTTCTTC.

This chain joins TRBV9 and TRBJ2-1, with D possibly TRBD1 on 6 matching bases. Trimming cost V 2 bases and J 0 bases, with 12 bases left between them. CDR1 and CDR2 from the germline V gene are SGDLS and YYNGEE. The CDR3 sequence is 16 residues long. The CDR3 DNA reads as TGTGCCAGCAGCGTTGGGGGCGCGGGCTCCTACAATGAGCAGTTCTTC. Its protein product is CASSVGGAGSYNEQFF.

By proportion, this clone is medium-sized (0.01 to 0.1%). The genes are TRBV19 and TRBJ2-1, with 8 nucleotides matching TRBD1. Losses at the gene ends were 5 bases for V and 9 bases for J; bases not matched to a gene: 12. Germline-derived CDR1 and CDR2 are LNHDA and SQIVND (reference sequence). The CDR3 is 15 residues long. CDR3 sequence: CASSSGGGGITEQFF. CDR3 DNA sequence: TGTGCCAGTAGTTCAGGGGGCGGCGGCATCACTGAGCAGTTCTTC.